Each of the 26 T cell receptor beta chains below was sequenced from the same sample in a study of cytomegalovirus exposure and HLA in healthy donors. PCR involved 60 Vbeta and 13 Jbeta primers. The table came from immunoSEQ multiplex PCR; TCRdb's copy has only in-frame clones and leaves some out. The data hold roughly 110,000 clones, with roughly 82% observed a single time. The source material was PBMCs. All receptors derive from a man in his forties or fifties in good health and CMV-seronegative.

The chain has TRBV5-5 and TRBJ2-5, with D possibly TRBD2 on 5 matching bases. CDR3 size: 14 residues. Trimming took off 4 bases at V and 5 bases at J, with 15 bases between the two ends. The germline V gene encodes CDR1 SGHKS and CDR2 YYEKEE (reference sequence). This CDR3 is CASSRSGEGETQYF. CDR3 in DNA: TGTGCCAGCAGCCGTTCCGGGGAAGGGGAGACCCAGTACTTC.

This clone was recorded once. The chain employs TRBV5-1 and TRBJ1-4, with TRBD1 matching over 12 bases. CDR3 length: 16 residues. Germline V gene data show CDR1 as SGHRS and CDR2 as YFSETQ. Losses at the gene ends were 0 bases for V and 7 bases for J; bases not matched to a gene: 4. The CDR3 DNA is TGCGCCAGCAGCTTGGTGGGGACAGGGGGCTCTGAAAAACTGTTTTTT. Residues: CASSLVGTGGSEKLFF.

The gene calls are TRBV7-2 and TRBJ2-3; 7 nucleotides align to TRBD2. The CDR3 runs to 13 residues. V lost 1 base, J lost 6 bases, and 1 base stayed unmatched. Germline CDR1 SGHTA, CDR2 FQGNSA. CDR3 sequence (DNA): TGTGCCAGCAGCTTAGGGCGGGGGGATACGCAGTATTTT. Its protein is CASSLGRGDTQYF.

The chain carries TRBV6-1 and TRBJ1-5, with TRBD1 as a possible D gene (6 bases). Looked up from germline, CDR1 is MNHNS and CDR2 is SASEGT. This CDR3 contains 16 residues. The germline V and J ends were trimmed by 4 bases and 0 bases, with 13 bases remaining between them. The CDR3 DNA reads TGTGCCAGCAGTGTTTTAACAGGGACTAGCAATCAGCCCCAGCATTTT. The encoded protein is CASSVLTGTSNQPQHF.

The chain's CDR3 is CASRGGTANTGELFF. The CDR3 bases are TGTGCCAGCAGGGGAGGGACGGCTAACACCGGGGAGCTGTTTTTT. The chain links TRBV2 to TRBJ2-2; 7 bases are a match to TRBD2. The ends lost 6 bases at V and 2 bases at J; junction bases unmatched: 6. Germline V CDR1 and CDR2: SNHLY, FYNNEI. The CDR3 contains 15 residues.

On this clone: At one of its ends the junction is not consistent with the germline gene, which may arise from a read error. V usage is TRBV7-9 and J usage is TRBJ2-7; D is undetermined. Germline V gene sequence: CDR1 SEHNR, CDR2 FQNEAQ (reference sequence). The length of the CDR3 is 14 residues. In DNA, the CDR3 is TGTTCCAGCACCTCTCGAGGCCGATCCTACGAGCAGTACTTC. Protein: CSSTSRGRSYEQYF.

The gene calls are TRBV13 and TRBJ1-5, with a weak D call TRBD1 (6 bases). There are 15 residues in the CDR3. Germline assignment: CDR1 PRHDT and CDR2 FYEKMQ (reference sequence). V gave up 4 bases and J gave up 1 base, with 11 bases separating them. CDR3 DNA sequence: TGTGCCAGCAGCTACCGGGACACCAGCAATCAGCCCCAGCATTTT. Its translation is CASSYRDTSNQPQHF.

The chain joins TRBV7-2 to TRBJ1-1; D possibly corresponds to TRBD1 (5 bases). This CDR3 has 14 residues. V dropped 3 bases and J dropped 4 bases, with 12 bases sitting between them. CDR1 is SGHTA and CDR2 is FQGNSA in the germline V gene. CDR3 DNA: TGTGCCAGCAGCTTGCAGGGTTTGAGCACTGAAGCTTTCTTT. Amino acid sequence: CASSLQGLSTEAFF.

The table lists this clone with a count of one. The chain is built from TRBV11-2 and TRBJ1-6; D is unresolved. Germline values: CDR1 SGHAT, CDR2 FQNNGV. V lost 7 bases and J 0 bases, leaving 10 bases between the germline ends. This CDR3 comprises 15 residues. The CDR3 region has the DNA TGTGCCAGCACCCAGGTGAACTCCTATAATTCACCCCTCCACTTT. Its translation: CASTQVNSYNSPLHF.

The chain combines TRBV19 with TRBJ1-3; TRBD1 matches at 11 bases. The CDR3 loop spans 15 amino acids. Germline V lookup: CDR1 LNHDA, CDR2 SQIVND (reference sequence). V shed 6 bases and J 7 bases; nucleotides not matched to a gene: 8. The CDR3, as DNA: TGTGCCAGTAGAATGAACCGGGACAGGGGGAACACCATATATTTT. It yields the protein CASRMNRDRGNTIYF.

The CDR3 here is CASSLAWERGINEQFF. The CDR3 nucleotides read TGTGCCAGCAGCTTAGCGTGGGAGCGGGGCATCAATGAGCAGTTCTTC. The V gene is TRBV7-6, the J gene TRBJ2-1; 7 nucleotides agree with TRBD2. The V segment lost 0 bases and the J segment 6 bases; nucleotides outside the gene matches: 8. The CDR3 spans 16 residues. The V gene's germline CDR1 is SGHVS and CDR2 FNYEAQ.

The chain has TRBV6-5 and TRBJ2-5; 9 nucleotides agree with TRBD1. CDR3 length: 14 residues. The germline V gene encodes CDR1 MNHEY and CDR2 SVGAGI. V was clipped by 6 bases and J by 2 bases; unmatched bases: 4. In DNA, the CDR3 is TGTGCCAGCAGAAGACAGGGGGTTCAAGAGACCCAGTACTTC. The encoded protein is CASRRQGVQETQYF.

The chain employs TRBV2 and TRBJ2-5; no clear D gene. Matching the DNA end better, TRBJ2-7 makes the J call doubtful. This CDR3 has 11 amino acids. Germline CDR1 SNHLY, CDR2 FYNNEI. CDR3 amino acids: CASRYSYEQYF. CDR3 in DNA: TGTGCCAGCAGGTACTCCTACGAGCAGTACTTC.

The rearrangement joins TRBV14 to TRBJ2-1; 9 nucleotides match TRBD1. This CDR3 is built from 15 residues. Germline CDR1 and CDR2: SGHDN and FVKESK. The V gene end was trimmed by 1 base and the J gene end by 6 bases; junction bases not matched to a gene: 4. CDR3 DNA: TGTGCCAGCAGCCAAGTGCGGACAGGGGTCAATGAGCAGTTCTTC. Translated, it gives CASSQVRTGVNEQFF.

The chain has TRBV4-1 and TRBJ1-1, with unresolved D. In germline, CDR1 is MGHRA, CDR2 YSYEKL. Trimming took 1 base from V and 4 from J, leaving 13 bases between them. The CDR3 loop spans 15 amino acids. The CDR3 here is CASSQGFQSTTEAFF. The CDR3 DNA is TGCGCCAGCAGCCAAGGTTTCCAGTCAACCACTGAAGCTTTCTTT.

This clone has a single count. The gene calls are TRBV27 and TRBJ1-1; 9 nucleotides align to TRBD1. V dropped 3 bases and J dropped 3; count of bases not matched to a gene: 2. Germline assignment: CDR1 MNHEY and CDR2 SMNVEV (reference sequence). The CDR3 has 14 amino acids. The CDR3 DNA reads TGTGCCAGCAGTTTGAGACAGGGGGACACTGAAGCTTTCTTT. Protein product: CASSLRQGDTEAFF.

The chain links TRBV10-2 to TRBJ2-5; 8 nucleotides line up with TRBD2. The J call may be mistaken, given a closer DNA end match to TRBJ2-7. Per germline, CDR1 WSHSY and CDR2 SAAADI. The CDR3 has 14 amino acids. CDR3 bases: TGCGCCTCCCGTCTGGCGGGGGGAGCCTACGAGCAGTACTTC. It yields the protein CASRLAGGAYEQYF.

The chain carries TRBV4-1 and TRBJ2-4, with D tentatively TRBD1 (6 bases). This CDR3 comprises 18 residues. Between the trimmed V and J ends, which lost 1 base and 3 bases, there was a span of 19 bases. Germline V gene data show CDR1 as MGHRA and CDR2 as YSYEKL. CDR3 DNA: TGCGCCAGCAGCCAAGTAATGCGGACAGCTAGGGGCAAAAACATTCAGTACTTC. This translates into CASSQVMRTARGKNIQYF.

Details on this clone: Germline is not matched at one junction end, which may reflect a read error. This rearrangement joins TRBV6-5 to TRBJ2-2; D is possibly TRBD2 (6 bases). CDR1 and CDR2 (germline): MNHEY, SVGAGI. The CDR3 is 16 amino acids. For the CDR3, the DNA is TGTGCCAGCAGTTACTTCCGGGACTCAAGAACCGTGGAGCTGTTTTTT. Protein sequence: CASSYFRDSRTVELFF.

The rearrangement links TRBV18 to TRBJ1-5, with D maybe TRBD1 (5 bases). The CDR3 loop spans 15 amino acids. Germline-derived CDR1 and CDR2 are KGHSH and LQKENI. V was trimmed by 3 bases and J by 4 bases, leaving 13 bases between them. This CDR3 is CASSPGGNGNQPQHF. CDR3 coding DNA: TGTGCCAGCTCACCTGGGGGGAACGGGAATCAGCCCCAGCATTTT.

This sequence joins TRBV11-2 and TRBJ2-5; TRBD2 is a possible D gene (6 bases). Germline assignment: CDR1 SGHAT and CDR2 FQNNGV. Trimming took off 5 bases at V and 4 bases at J, with 17 bases between the two ends. The CDR3 contains 15 residues. CDR3 DNA: TGTGCCAGCAGCCTCTCGGGCGGGATCCGAGAGACCCAGTACTTC. Protein sequence: CASSLSGGIRETQYF.

This chain's CDR3 is CASSSDRVGSGELFF. The CDR3 coding sequence is TGCGCCAGCAGCTCTGACAGGGTCGGATCCGGGGAGCTGTTTTTT. V and J are TRBV5-1 and TRBJ2-2, with TRBD1 identical over 7 bases. Germline CDR1 and CDR2: SGHRS and YFSETQ. V was pared by 3 bases and J by 6 bases, with 8 bases of the junction left unmatched. The CDR3 has 15 residues.

As regards this clone: One end of the junction varies from germline; a read error may be responsible. This sequence joins TRBV4-2 and TRBJ1-1, with D possibly matching TRBD1 (6 bases). CDR1 is LGHNA, CDR2 YNFKEQ, per germline. This CDR3 is 16 amino acids long. The CDR3 nucleotides read TGTGCCAGCAGTCAAGTGGGGGGGCCCTTGAACACTGAAGCTTTCTTT. Amino acid sequence: CASSQVGGPLNTEAFF.

V is TRBV11-3 and J is TRBJ2-7; weak D call: TRBD1 (5 bases). CDR3 length equals 14 residues. V lost 5 bases and J lost 0, with 11 bases in between. CDR1 SGHNT and CDR2 YENEEA come from the germline V gene. The CDR3 DNA is TGTGCCAGCAGCGCAGGGTTTAACTCCTACGAGCAGTACTTC. This gives the protein CASSAGFNSYEQYF.

The table lists this clone with a few counts. CDR3 sequence reads: CASSPLGRTRNTDTQYF. CDR3 in DNA: TGTGCCAGCAGTCCCCTGGGCCGAACAAGGAACACAGATACGCAGTATTTT. The chain uses TRBV27 and TRBJ2-3; D is undetermined. The germline gives CDR1 MNHEY, CDR2 SMNVEV (reference sequence). The CDR3 sequence is 17 residues long. Deletions cut 5 bases from V and 2 bases from J, with 20 bases between.

The rearrangement uses TRBV7-9 and TRBJ2-5; D may be TRBD1 (7 bases). Trimming pared 5 bases from V and 4 bases from J, leaving 17 bases between. The CDR3 consists of 15 residues. Germline values: CDR1 SEHNR, CDR2 FQNEAQ (reference sequence). The CDR3 DNA follows: TGTGCCAGCAGCCTACAGAGACAGGGAGGAGAGACCCAGTACTTC. Translation gives CASSLQRQGGETQYF.